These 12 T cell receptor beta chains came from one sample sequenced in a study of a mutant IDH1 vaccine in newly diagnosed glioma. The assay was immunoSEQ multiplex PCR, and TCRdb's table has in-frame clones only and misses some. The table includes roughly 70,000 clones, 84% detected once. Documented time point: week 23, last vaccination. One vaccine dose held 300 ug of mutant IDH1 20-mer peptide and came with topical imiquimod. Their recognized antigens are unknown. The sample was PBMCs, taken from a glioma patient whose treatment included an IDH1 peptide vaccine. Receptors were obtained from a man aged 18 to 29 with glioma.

The CDR3 region has the DNA TGTGCCAGCAGTGAAATAGCGGGAGGGCCAGATACGCAGTATTTT. This gives the protein CASSEIAGGPDTQYF. The chain employs TRBV6-4 and TRBJ2-3; 11 nucleotides match TRBD2. J gave up 4 bases and V 3 bases, and 3 bases lay outside the gene matches. The CDR3 extends over 15 amino acids. CDR1 and CDR2 from the germline V gene are MRHNA and SNTAGT.

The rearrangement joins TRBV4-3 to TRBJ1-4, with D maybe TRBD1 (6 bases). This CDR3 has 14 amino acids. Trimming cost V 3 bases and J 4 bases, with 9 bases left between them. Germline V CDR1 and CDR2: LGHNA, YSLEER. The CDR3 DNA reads TGCGCCAGCAGCCACGGCAGGGGTAATGAAAAACTGTTTTTT. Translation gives CASSHGRGNEKLFF.

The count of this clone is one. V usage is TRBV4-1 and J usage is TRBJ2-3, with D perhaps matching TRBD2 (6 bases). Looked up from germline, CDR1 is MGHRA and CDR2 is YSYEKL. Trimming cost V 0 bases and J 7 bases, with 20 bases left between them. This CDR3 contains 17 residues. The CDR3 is CASSQERRRATVNTQYF. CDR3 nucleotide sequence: TGCGCCAGCAGCCAAGAACGCCGGAGGGCTACCGTGAATACGCAGTATTTT.

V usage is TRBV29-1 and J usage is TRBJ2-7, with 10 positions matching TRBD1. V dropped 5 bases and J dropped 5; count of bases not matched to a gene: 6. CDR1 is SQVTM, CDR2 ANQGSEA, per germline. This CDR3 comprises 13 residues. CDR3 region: CSVRQGAIHEQYF. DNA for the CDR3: TGCAGCGTTCGACAGGGGGCGATACACGAGCAGTACTTC.

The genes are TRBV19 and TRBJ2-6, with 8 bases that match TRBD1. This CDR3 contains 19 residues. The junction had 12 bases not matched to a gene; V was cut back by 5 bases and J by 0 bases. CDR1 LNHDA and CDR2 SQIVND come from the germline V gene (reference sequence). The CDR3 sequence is CASSPYRDRTASGANVLTF. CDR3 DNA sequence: TGTGCCAGTAGTCCCTACCGGGACAGGACTGCCTCTGGGGCCAACGTCCTGACTTTC.

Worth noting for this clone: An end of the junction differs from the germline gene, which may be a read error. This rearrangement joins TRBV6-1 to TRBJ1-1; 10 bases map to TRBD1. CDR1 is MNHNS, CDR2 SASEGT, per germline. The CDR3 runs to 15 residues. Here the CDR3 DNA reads TGTGCCAGCAGTGAAAGTGGGTTAGGGACAGGGGCGATCGCGTTT. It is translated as CASSESGLGTGAIAF.

The chain's CDR3 is CSVEGGLAGDTQYF. In DNA form, the CDR3 reads TGCAGCGTTGAAGGGGGGCTAGCGGGAGATACGCAGTATTTT. V gene TRBV29-1 combines with J gene TRBJ2-3; 8 nucleotides agree with TRBD2. Germline CDR1 reads SQVTM; CDR2 reads ANQGSEA. The ends lost 1 base at V and 5 bases at J; junction bases unmatched: 5. CDR3 length equals 14 residues.

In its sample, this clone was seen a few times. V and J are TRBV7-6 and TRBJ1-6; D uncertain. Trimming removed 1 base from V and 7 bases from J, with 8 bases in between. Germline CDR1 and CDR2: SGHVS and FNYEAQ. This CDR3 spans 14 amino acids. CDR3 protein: CASSLEGTNSPLHF. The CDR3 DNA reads TGTGCCAGCAGCTTAGAGGGAACCAATTCACCCCTCCACTTT.

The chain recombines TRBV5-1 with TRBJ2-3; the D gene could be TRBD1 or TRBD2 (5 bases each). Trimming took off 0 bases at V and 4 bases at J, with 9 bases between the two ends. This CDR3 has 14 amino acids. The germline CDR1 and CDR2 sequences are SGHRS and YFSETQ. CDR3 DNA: TGCGCCAGCAGCTTGGGGGACGGATCAGATACGCAGTATTTT. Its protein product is CASSLGDGSDTQYF.

The CDR3 DNA is TGTGCCAGCACCTGGACAGGGGATAGCAATCAGCCCCAGCATTTT. Protein sequence: CASTWTGDSNQPQHF. The V call is TRBV6-1, the J call TRBJ1-5; 9 nucleotides match TRBD1. Germline CDR1 reads MNHNS; CDR2 reads SASEGT. The length of the CDR3 is 15 residues. The V and J ends lost 7 bases and 0 bases, in that order; junction bases with no gene match: 4.

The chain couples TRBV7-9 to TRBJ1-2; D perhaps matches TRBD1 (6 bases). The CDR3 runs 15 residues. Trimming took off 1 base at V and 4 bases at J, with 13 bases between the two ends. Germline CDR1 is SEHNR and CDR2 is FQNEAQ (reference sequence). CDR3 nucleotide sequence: TGTGCCAGCAGCTTAGTGGGGGCCAACCTCTATGGCTACACCTTC. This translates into CASSLVGANLYGYTF. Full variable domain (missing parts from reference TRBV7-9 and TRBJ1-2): DTGVSQNPRHKITKRGQNVTFRCDPISEHNRLYWYRQTLGQGPEFLTYFQNEAQLEKSRLLSDRFSAERPKGSFSTLEIQRTEQGDSAMYLCASSLVGANLYGYTFGSGTRLTVV.

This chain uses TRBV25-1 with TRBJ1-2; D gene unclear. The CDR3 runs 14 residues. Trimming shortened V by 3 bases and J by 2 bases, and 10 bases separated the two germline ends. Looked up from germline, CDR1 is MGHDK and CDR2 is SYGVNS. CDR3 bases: TGTGCCAGCAGTGATTTGGTGGGGAACTATGGCTACACCTTC. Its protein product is CASSDLVGNYGYTF.